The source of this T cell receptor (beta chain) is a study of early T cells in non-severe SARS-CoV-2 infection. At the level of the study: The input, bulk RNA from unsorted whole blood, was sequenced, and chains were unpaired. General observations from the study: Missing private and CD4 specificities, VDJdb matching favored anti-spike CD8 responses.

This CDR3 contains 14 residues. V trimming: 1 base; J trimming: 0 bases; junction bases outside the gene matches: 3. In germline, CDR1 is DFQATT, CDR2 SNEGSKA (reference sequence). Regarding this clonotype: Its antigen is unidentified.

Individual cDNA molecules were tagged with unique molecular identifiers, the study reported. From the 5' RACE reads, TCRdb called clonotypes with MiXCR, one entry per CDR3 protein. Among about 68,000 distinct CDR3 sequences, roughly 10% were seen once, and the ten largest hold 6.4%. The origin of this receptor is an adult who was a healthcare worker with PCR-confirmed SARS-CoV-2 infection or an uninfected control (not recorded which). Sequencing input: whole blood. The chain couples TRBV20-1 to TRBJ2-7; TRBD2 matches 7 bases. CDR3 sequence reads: CSARGGTNSYEQYF. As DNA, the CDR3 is TGCAGTGCTAGAGGGGGGACTAACTCCTACGAGCAGTACTTC.